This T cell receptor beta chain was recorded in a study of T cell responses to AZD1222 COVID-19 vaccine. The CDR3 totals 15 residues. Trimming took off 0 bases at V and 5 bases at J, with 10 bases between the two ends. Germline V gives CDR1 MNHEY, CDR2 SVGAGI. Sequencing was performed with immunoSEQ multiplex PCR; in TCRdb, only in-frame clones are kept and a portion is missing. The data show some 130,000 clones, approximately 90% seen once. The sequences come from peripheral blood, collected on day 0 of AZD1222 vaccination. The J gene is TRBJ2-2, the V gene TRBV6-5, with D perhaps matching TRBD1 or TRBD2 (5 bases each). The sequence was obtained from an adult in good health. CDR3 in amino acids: CASSYSGGETGELFF. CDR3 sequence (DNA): TGTGCCAGCAGTTACTCTGGGGGTGAGACCGGGGAGCTGTTTTTT.